Listed below are T cell receptor beta chains from one sample, sequenced in a study of blood T cell repertoires in COVID-19. TCRdb's table, derived via immunoSEQ multiplex PCR, lists solely in-frame clones and lacks some. The sample yields approximately 260,000 clones, 88% seen once. The source material was peripheral blood. Receptors were obtained from a woman between 40 and 50 years old who had recovered from COVID-19. Both conserved end residues are part of each CDR3.

v_call: TRBV4-3; cdr3_aa: CASSPPAGGQDTQYF
v_call: TRBV29-1; cdr3_aa: CSAAGQGPYEQYF
v_call: TRBV5-1; cdr3_aa: CASTGQGASNEKLFF
v_call: TRBV28; cdr3_aa: CASFTGDRGWLTGGYTF
v_call: TRBV19; cdr3_aa: CASSGYTDNEKLFF
v_call: TRBV6-2/TRBV6-3; cdr3_aa: CASSLSIEKLFF
v_call: TRBV7-2; cdr3_aa: CASSLQHQRGNSYEQYF
v_call: TRBV28; cdr3_aa: CASKTSGVYEQYF
v_call: TRBV6-2/TRBV6-3; cdr3_aa: CASSYWGRYSNQPQHF
v_call: TRBV7-3; cdr3_aa: CASSPRTGGWDQPQHF
v_call: TRBV7-9; cdr3_aa: CASRMGRNTYEQYF
v_call: TRBV2; cdr3_aa: CASRGLAGETQYF
v_call: TRBV24-1; cdr3_aa: CATSDLRPRTGEAGDNSPLHF
v_call: TRBV24-1; cdr3_aa: CATSDLLRPGNQPQHF
v_call: TRBV7-8; cdr3_aa: CASSPTNVLTF
v_call: TRBV5-1; cdr3_aa: CASSPRQGLEAFF
v_call: TRBV6-2/TRBV6-3; cdr3_aa: CASSRTDNEQFF
v_call: TRBV6-1; cdr3_aa: CASSELQGHNSPLHF
v_call: TRBV5-5; cdr3_aa: CASRGQGALSTGELFF
v_call: TRBV19; cdr3_aa: CASSGVKYNEQFF
v_call: TRBV19; cdr3_aa: CASSINGNQPQHF
v_call: TRBV3-1/TRBV3-2; cdr3_aa: CASSRQGNRETQYF
v_call: TRBV19; cdr3_aa: CASGLQGLSQPQHF
v_call: TRBV6-9; cdr3_aa: CASSLLDREVVEKLFF
v_call: TRBV7-8; cdr3_aa: CASSPTGLAANTGELFF
v_call: TRBV7-2; cdr3_aa: CASRSLAGVKETQYF